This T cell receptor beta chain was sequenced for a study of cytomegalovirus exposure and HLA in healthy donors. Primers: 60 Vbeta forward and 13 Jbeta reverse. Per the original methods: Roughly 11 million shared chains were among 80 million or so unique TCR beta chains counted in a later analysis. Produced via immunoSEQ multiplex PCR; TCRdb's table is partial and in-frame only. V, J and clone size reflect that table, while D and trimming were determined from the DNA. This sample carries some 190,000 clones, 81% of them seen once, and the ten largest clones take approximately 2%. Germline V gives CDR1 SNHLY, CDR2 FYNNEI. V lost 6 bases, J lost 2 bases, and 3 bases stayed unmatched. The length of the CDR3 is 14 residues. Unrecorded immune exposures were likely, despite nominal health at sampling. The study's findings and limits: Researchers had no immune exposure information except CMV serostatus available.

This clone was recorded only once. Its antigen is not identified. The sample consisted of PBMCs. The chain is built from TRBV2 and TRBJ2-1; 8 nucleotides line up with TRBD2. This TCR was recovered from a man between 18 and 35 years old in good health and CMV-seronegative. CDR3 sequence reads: CASRAGGAYNEQFF. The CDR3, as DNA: TGTGCCAGCAGGGCCGGGGGGGCCTACAATGAGCAGTTCTTC.